What follows are 31 T cell receptor beta chains derived from one specimen sequenced in a study of CD8+ T cells in alopecia areata. TCR sequencing used cDNA made by reverse transcription of extracted RNA. Profiling relied on immunoSEQ multiplex PCR, and the TCRdb table lists in-frame clones only, not all of them. The profile shows approximately 45,000 clones, just over 65% of them singletons. The treatment was: oral pan-JAK inhibitor, 5-10 mg twice daily. Sequencing was performed on CD8+ T cells sorted from blood, taken at week 4, from a patient treated with tofacitinib. The receptors derive from a human donor with alopecia areata.

This clone was detected a few times. The chain combines TRBV5-1 with TRBJ2-5; D gene ambiguous. The CDR3 length is 15 residues. Trimming stripped 1 base from V and 5 bases from J, with 15 bases between. The germline CDR1 and CDR2 sequences are SGHRS and YFSETQ. In DNA, the CDR3 is TGCGCCAGCAGCTTGTCGGGCCGATCCAGGGAGACCCAGTACTTC. Its protein is CASSLSGRSRETQYF.

The genes are TRBV9 and TRBJ2-1; TRBD2 matches at 15 bases. The ends lost 3 bases at V and 5 bases at J; junction bases unmatched: 3. This CDR3 is built from 16 residues. CDR1 and CDR2 from the germline V gene are SGDLS and YYNGEE. The CDR3 loop reads CASSAGLAGGHNEQFF. The CDR3 DNA reads TGTGCCAGCAGCGCAGGACTAGCGGGGGGGCACAATGAGCAGTTCTTC.

J is TRBJ2-7 and V is TRBV5-1, with 8 nucleotides matching TRBD1. CDR1 and CDR2 from the germline V gene are SGHRS and YFSETQ. This CDR3 has 14 amino acids. V shed 4 bases, J shed 4 bases, and the junction held 7 bases outside the gene matches. The CDR3 region has the DNA TGCGCCAGCAGCCTACGGGACAGGCAGTACGAGCAGTACTTC. Its protein product is CASSLRDRQYEQYF.

V gene TRBV29-1 combines with J gene TRBJ2-7; D ambiguous. CDR3 length: 12 amino acids. V lost 4 bases and J 2 bases, leaving 9 bases between the germline ends. Germline CDR1 and CDR2: SQVTM and ANQGSEA. CDR3 in DNA: TGCAGCGTTGGATTCAGTACCTACGAGCAGTACTTC. Protein sequence: CSVGFSTYEQYF.

This sequence joins TRBV15 and TRBJ2-7; TRBD1 agrees at 9 bases. After removal of 0 bases from V and 7 bases from J, the junction contained 4 bases not matched to a gene. The CDR3 spans 14 residues. CDR1 and CDR2 (germline): LNHNV, YYDKDF (reference sequence). The CDR3 protein is CATSRDKQGAEQYF. CDR3 bases: TGTGCCACCAGCAGAGACAAACAGGGGGCTGAGCAGTACTTC.

The rearrangement uses TRBV27 and TRBJ1-2; no firm D call. Germline V gives CDR1 MNHEY, CDR2 SMNVEV (reference sequence). The CDR3 length is 14 residues. Trimming stripped 4 bases from V and 2 bases from J, with 11 bases between. CDR3 DNA: TGTGCCAGCAGTTCCTCACAGAACAACTATGGCTACACCTTC. Amino acids: CASSSSQNNYGYTF.

The V and J genes are TRBV27 and TRBJ1-1; no clear D gene. V was shortened by 8 bases and J by 0 bases, with 10 bases between the two germline ends. The CDR3 spans 13 residues. The germline V gene encodes CDR1 MNHEY and CDR2 SMNVEV (reference sequence). CDR3: CASRVTLNTEAFF. The CDR3, as DNA: TGTGCCAGCCGTGTCACTCTGAACACTGAAGCTTTCTTT.

The rearrangement links TRBV7-9 to TRBJ2-7; 7 nucleotides agree with TRBD1. This CDR3 region has 15 residues. Germline trimming cut 5 bases from V and 0 bases from J; bases unmatched to any gene: 7. Germline V gene lookup returns CDR1 SEHNR and CDR2 FQNEAQ (reference sequence). CDR3 loop: CASSPGTDYSYEQYF. The CDR3 region has the DNA TGTGCCAGCAGCCCCGGGACAGATTACTCCTACGAGCAGTACTTC.

This clone was seen more than once but under ten times. The rearrangement links TRBV13 to TRBJ2-1; D call uncertain. The CDR3 loop spans 12 amino acids. V lost 5 bases and J 5 bases, leaving 7 bases between the germline ends. From germline, CDR1 is PRHDT and CDR2 FYEKMQ (reference sequence). CDR3 sequence (DNA): TGTGCCAGCAGCACTTCCGACAATGAGCAGTTCTTC. Its translation is CASSTSDNEQFF.

The chain joins TRBV30 to TRBJ1-4, with D unclear. The CDR3 runs to 11 residues. CDR1 is GTSNPN and CDR2 is SVGIG in the germline V gene (reference sequence). Trimming took off 0 bases at V and 8 bases at J, with 4 bases between the two ends. For the CDR3, the DNA is TGTGCCTGGAGTGTAAGGGAAAAACTGTTTTTT. It translates to CAWSVREKLFF. The full variable domain, with the rest looked up from reference TRBV30 and TRBJ1-4, is SQTIHQWPATLVQPVGSPLSLECTVEGTSNPNLYWYRQAAGRGLQLLFYSVGIGQISSEVPQNLSASRPQDRQFILSSKKLLLSDSGFYLCAWSVREKLFFGSGTQLSVL.

This chain links TRBV6-5 with TRBJ2-5; D might be TRBD2 (5 bases). The CDR3 extends over 15 amino acids. Germline lookup yields CDR1 MNHEY and CDR2 SVGAGI. Trimming took 1 base from V and 1 from J, leaving 10 bases between them. For the CDR3, the DNA is TGTGCCAGCAGTTACTATGAGGGTTCCCAAGAGACCCAGTACTTC. This translates into CASSYYEGSQETQYF.

The J gene is TRBJ2-1, the V gene TRBV7-9, with 8 bases lining up with TRBD2. Unmatched junction bases numbered 6, after V lost 5 bases and J lost 6 bases. The CDR3 covers 14 residues. The V gene's germline CDR1 is SEHNR and CDR2 FQNEAQ (reference sequence). CDR3 loop: CASSPPTSANEQFF. Written as DNA, the CDR3 is TGTGCCAGCAGCCCCCCGACTAGCGCCAATGAGCAGTTCTTC.

In this sample, this clone turned up a few times. The V gene is TRBV28, the J gene TRBJ2-2, with a tentative D call TRBD2 (5 bases). CDR1 and CDR2 from the germline V gene are MDHEN and SYDVKM. With 1 base removed from V and 5 bases from J, the gap between germline ends came to 5 bases. The CDR3 sequence is 13 residues long. CDR3: CASSLSGTGELFF. CDR3 bases: TGTGCCAGCAGTTTATCGGGGACCGGGGAGCTGTTTTTT. The full variable domain, in which reference TRBV28 and TRBJ2-2 provide the parts outside the CDR3, is DVKVTQSSRYLVKRTGEKVFLECVQDMDHENMFWYRQDPGLGLRLIYFSYDVKMKEKGDIPEGYSVSREKKERFSLILESASTNQTSMYLCASSLSGTGELFFGEGSRLTVL.

This chain uses TRBV5-6 with TRBJ2-7; D gene uncertain. This CDR3 is 14 amino acids long. Germline CDR1 is SGHDT and CDR2 is YYEEEE. The V gene lost 0 bases and the J gene lost 0 bases, with 7 bases spanning the gap. The DNA for the CDR3 is TGTGCCAGCAGCTTGGGACCGAACTCCTACGAGCAGTACTTC. This sequence encodes CASSLGPNSYEQYF. The full variable domain, completed using reference TRBV5-6 and TRBJ2-7, is DAGVTQSPTHLIKTRGQQVTLRCSPKSGHDTVSWYQQALGQGPQFIFQYYEEEERQRGNFPDRFSGHQFPNYSSELNVNALLLGDSALYLCASSLGPNSYEQYFGPGTRLTVT.

This clone turned up a few times. The rearrangement links TRBV7-8 to TRBJ1-4; unclear D gene. V was clipped by 1 base and J by 8 bases, with 8 bases between them. Looked up from germline, CDR1 is SGHVS and CDR2 is FQNEAQ. CDR3 length equals 13 residues. CDR3 nucleotide sequence: TGTGCCAGCAGCTTAGAGGCCTTGGAAAAACTGTTTTTT. Translation: CASSLEALEKLFF.

The sample holds a few counts of this clone. The genes are TRBV5-4 and TRBJ1-3; D is possibly TRBD1 (6 bases). The CDR3 contains 15 residues. Per the germline V gene, CDR1 is SGHNT and CDR2 is YYREEE (reference sequence). V gave up 1 base and J gave up 4 bases, with 12 bases separating them. The CDR3 sequence is CASSLWTAEGNTIYF. The CDR3 DNA reads TGTGCCAGCAGCTTGTGGACAGCCGAAGGAAACACCATATATTTT.

The chain recombines TRBV25-1 with TRBJ2-1; TRBD1 is a possible D gene (5 bases). The germline gives CDR1 MGHDK, CDR2 SYGVNS. This CDR3 spans 15 amino acids. V lost 8 bases and J 6 bases, leaving 20 bases between the germline ends. CDR3: CASFGSGVQANEQFF. The CDR3 DNA reads as TGTGCCAGCTTTGGTAGTGGGGTACAGGCCAATGAGCAGTTCTTC.

This rearrangement joins TRBV30 to TRBJ1-1, with TRBD1 as a possible D gene (5 bases). Germline assignment: CDR1 GTSNPN and CDR2 SVGIG (reference sequence). The CDR3 contains 13 residues. Trimming pared 4 bases from V and 2 bases from J, leaving 11 bases between. The chain's CDR3 is CAWTPTVNTEAFF. In DNA form, the CDR3 reads TGTGCCTGGACTCCGACAGTCAACACTGAAGCTTTCTTT.

This clone was seen more than once but under ten times. This rearrangement joins TRBV29-1 to TRBJ2-3; D unresolved. Deletions cut 3 bases from V and 2 bases from J, with 15 bases between. The CDR3 totals 15 residues. The germline CDR1 and CDR2 sequences are SQVTM and ANQGSEA. CDR3 region: CSVEGSTGNTDTQYF. DNA for the CDR3: TGCAGCGTTGAGGGTAGTACCGGAAACACAGATACGCAGTATTTT.

The chain is built from TRBV14 and TRBJ2-7; D may be TRBD2 (5 bases). The ends were cut back, 2 bases at V and 6 bases at J, with 8 bases in the middle. This CDR3 contains 12 residues. Germline V lookup: CDR1 SGHDN, CDR2 FVKESK. The CDR3 DNA follows: TGTGCCAGCAGCCAAACGGGAACCGAGCAGTACTTC. Translating it yields CASSQTGTEQYF.

A single count supports this clone. The J gene is TRBJ1-5, the V gene TRBV30; no definite D call. CDR3 length: 14 amino acids. The germline CDR1 and CDR2 sequences are GTSNPN and SVGIG (reference sequence). V shed 2 bases and J shed 0 bases, with 8 bases lying between them. The CDR3 sequence is CAWSLDHSNQPQHF. CDR3 bases: TGTGCCTGGAGTCTTGACCATAGCAATCAGCCCCAGCATTTT.

The V gene is TRBV7-8, the J gene TRBJ1-2; tentatively, D is TRBD1 (5 bases). This CDR3 contains 15 residues. The V gene's germline CDR1 is SGHVS and CDR2 FQNEAQ. The V end lost 6 bases, the J end lost 4 bases, and 18 bases lay between the germline ends. CDR3 in amino acids: CASSIKRGGGYGYTF. The CDR3 nucleotides read TGTGCCAGCAGTATTAAGAGGGGAGGTGGCTATGGCTACACCTTC.

The CDR3 DNA follows: TGTGCCAGTACCCCGACGAGCGGGGGGGCCTACGAGCAGTACTTC. Encoded protein: CASTPTSGGAYEQYF. J is TRBJ2-7 and V is TRBV19, with 10 bases that match TRBD2. Losses at the gene ends were 7 bases for V and 2 bases for J; bases not matched to a gene: 8. The V gene's germline CDR1 is LNHDA and CDR2 SQIVND (reference sequence). The length of the CDR3 is 15 residues.

The table lists this clone with a few counts. This chain uses TRBV28 with TRBJ1-1; D call uncertain. The germline V gene has CDR1 MDHEN and CDR2 SYDVKM. The CDR3 consists of 13 residues. Trimming took 2 bases from V and 0 from J, leaving 4 bases between them. CDR3 residues: CASSLGVNTEAFF. In DNA, the CDR3 is TGTGCCAGCAGTTTAGGTGTGAACACTGAAGCTTTCTTT. Filled out from reference TRBV28 and TRBJ1-1, the complete variable domain reads DVKVTQSSRYLVKRTGEKVFLECVQDMDHENMFWYRQDPGLGLRLIYFSYDVKMKEKGDIPEGYSVSREKKERFSLILESASTNQTSMYLCASSLGVNTEAFFGQGTRLTVV.

This clone has a handful of counts. The chain joins TRBV15 to TRBJ2-4; TRBD1 matches 10 bases. J lost 1 base, V lost 4 bases, and 7 bases had no gene match. Germline V gene data show CDR1 as LNHNV and CDR2 as YYDKDF (reference sequence). There are 17 residues in the CDR3. DNA for the CDR3: TGTGCCACCAGCACAGGGACAGGGGAGCTGGCCAAAAACATTCAGTACTTC. It yields the protein CATSTGTGELAKNIQYF.

This clone was picked up a small number of times. The genes are TRBV6-4 and TRBJ2-1, with D perhaps TRBD1 or TRBD2 (5 bases each). The CDR3 covers 14 residues. Germline assignment: CDR1 MRHNA and CDR2 SNTAGT. Between the trimmed V and J ends, which lost 5 bases and 6 bases, there was a span of 14 bases. CDR3: CASSYVGDPNEQFF. The CDR3 DNA reads as TGTGCCAGCAGTTATGTGGGGGATCCCAATGAGCAGTTCTTC.

The rearrangement uses TRBV30 and TRBJ1-3; D possibly corresponds to TRBD1 (5 bases). CDR1 and CDR2 (germline): GTSNPN, SVGIG (reference sequence). V lost 0 bases and J 11 bases, leaving 11 bases between the germline ends. The CDR3 loop spans 12 amino acids. The CDR3 DNA reads as TGTGCCTGGAGTGTAGGGGATCACGCCATATATTTT. Translated, it gives CAWSVGDHAIYF.

J is TRBJ2-5 and V is TRBV5-6; 7 bases are shared with TRBD2. V was clipped by 4 bases and J by 5 bases; unmatched bases: 11. Germline V gives CDR1 SGHDT, CDR2 YYEEEE. The CDR3 spans 15 residues. Written as DNA, the CDR3 is TGTGCCAGCAGCCCTCGGGAGGAGCTGACGGAGACCCAGTACTTC. It yields the protein CASSPREELTETQYF.

This rearrangement joins TRBV4-3 to TRBJ2-3, with TRBD2 matching over 11 bases. There are 17 residues in the CDR3. The germline V gene has CDR1 LGHNA and CDR2 YSLEER. Trimming removed 3 bases from V and 2 bases from J; junction bases left unmatched: 7. In DNA, the CDR3 is TGCGCCAGCAGCCAGGACGGACTAGCGGGCTTCACAGATACGCAGTATTTT. This gives the protein CASSQDGLAGFTDTQYF.

The chain joins TRBV29-1 to TRBJ1-1; D unclear. CDR3 length equals 13 residues. V was clipped by 3 bases and J by 4 bases, with 12 bases between them. Germline lookup yields CDR1 SQVTM and CDR2 ANQGSEA. The CDR3, as DNA: TGCAGCGTTGATGGTTTAATTGGCACTGAAGCTTTCTTT. Protein: CSVDGLIGTEAFF. Complete variable domain (other parts from reference TRBV29-1 and TRBJ1-1): SAVISQKPSRDICQRGTSLTIQCQVDSQVTMMFWYRQQPGQSLTLIATANQGSEATYESGFVIDKFPISRPNLTFSTLTVSNMSPEDSSIYLCSVDGLIGTEAFFGQGTRLTVV.

The chain employs TRBV7-8 and TRBJ2-3, with D possibly matching TRBD2 (7 bases). This CDR3 has 15 residues. V lost 7 bases and J lost 4, with 18 bases in between. Looked up from germline, CDR1 is SGHVS and CDR2 is FQNEAQ. CDR3 protein: CASTLGGPTADTQYF. CDR3 sequence (DNA): TGTGCCAGCACCCTGGGGGGGCCGACCGCAGATACGCAGTATTTT.